This TCR beta chain was sequenced during a study of cytomegalovirus exposure and HLA in healthy donors. The V gene end was trimmed by 5 bases and the J gene end by 2 bases; junction bases not matched to a gene: 11. There are 18 residues in the CDR3. Germline V gene data show CDR1 as PRHDT and CDR2 as FYEKMQ (reference sequence). Concerning this clone itself: As yet, its antigen is unknown.

Study-wide results and caveats: Associated with HLA alleles at 0.05 false discovery rate in a later analysis were around 17,000 TCR beta sequences. Whilst most TCR sequences proved rare, a subset of public TCRs occurred across many donors. 87-base-pair reads could not separate some V segments, including TRBV6-2 and TRBV6-3.

A multiplex PCR was run with 60 Vbeta primers and 13 Jbeta primers. TCRdb's table, derived via immunoSEQ multiplex PCR, lists solely in-frame clones and lacks some. This table has 85,000 to 130,000 clones, about 9.5% appearing once. What was sequenced was PBMCs. This receptor was obtained from a man aged 35-49 years in good health and CMV-seropositive. The V gene is TRBV13, the J gene TRBJ2-4; 11 positions match TRBD2. The DNA of the CDR3 is TGTGCCAGCAGCGTTCTAGCGGGAGGAAAGGTAACCAAAAACATTCAGTACTTC. It translates to CASSVLAGGKVTKNIQYF.